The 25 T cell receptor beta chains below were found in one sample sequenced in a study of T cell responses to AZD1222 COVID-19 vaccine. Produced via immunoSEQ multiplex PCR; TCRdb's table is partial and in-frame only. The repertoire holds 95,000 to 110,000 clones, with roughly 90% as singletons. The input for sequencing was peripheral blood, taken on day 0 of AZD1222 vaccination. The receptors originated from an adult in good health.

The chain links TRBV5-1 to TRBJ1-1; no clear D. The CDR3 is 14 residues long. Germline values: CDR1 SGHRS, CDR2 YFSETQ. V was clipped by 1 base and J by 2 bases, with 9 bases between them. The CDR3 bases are TGCGCCAGCAGCTTGCGCACAACAAACACTGAAGCTTTCTTT. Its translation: CASSLRTTNTEAFF.

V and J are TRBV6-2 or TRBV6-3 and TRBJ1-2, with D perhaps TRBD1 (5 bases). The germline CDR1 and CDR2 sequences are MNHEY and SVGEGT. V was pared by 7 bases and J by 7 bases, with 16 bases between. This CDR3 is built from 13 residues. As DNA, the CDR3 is TGTGCCAGCACCCCTGGGGCGGGTTCTGGCTACACCTTC. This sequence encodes CASTPGAGSGYTF.

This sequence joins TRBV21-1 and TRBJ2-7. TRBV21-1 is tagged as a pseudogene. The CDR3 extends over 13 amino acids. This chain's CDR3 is CASSKGWFYEQYF. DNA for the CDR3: TGTGCCAGCAGCAAAGGGTGGTTTTACGAGCAGTACTTC.

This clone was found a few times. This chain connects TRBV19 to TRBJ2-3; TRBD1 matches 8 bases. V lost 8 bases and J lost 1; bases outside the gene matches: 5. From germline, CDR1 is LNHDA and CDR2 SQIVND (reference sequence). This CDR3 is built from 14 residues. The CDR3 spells CASRQGWGTDTQYF. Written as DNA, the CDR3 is TGTGCCAGTCGACAGGGGTGGGGCACAGATACGCAGTATTTT. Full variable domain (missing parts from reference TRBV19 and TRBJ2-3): DGGITQSPKYLFRKEGQNVTLSCEQNLNHDAMYWYRQDPGQGLRLIYYSQIVNDFQKGDIAEGYSVSREKKESFPLTVTSAQKNPTAFYLCASRQGWGTDTQYFGPGTRLTVL.

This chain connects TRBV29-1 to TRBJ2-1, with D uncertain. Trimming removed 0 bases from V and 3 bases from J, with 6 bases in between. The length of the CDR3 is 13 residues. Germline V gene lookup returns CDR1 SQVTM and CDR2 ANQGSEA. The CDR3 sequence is CSVEEKSYNEQFF. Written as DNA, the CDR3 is TGCAGCGTTGAAGAAAAAAGCTACAATGAGCAGTTCTTC.

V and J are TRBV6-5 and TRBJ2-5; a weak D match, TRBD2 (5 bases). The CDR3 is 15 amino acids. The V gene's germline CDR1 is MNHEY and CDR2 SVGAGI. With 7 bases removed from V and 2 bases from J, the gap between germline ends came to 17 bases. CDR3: CASMGQVAQQETQYF. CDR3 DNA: TGTGCCAGCATGGGTCAGGTAGCGCAGCAAGAGACCCAGTACTTC.

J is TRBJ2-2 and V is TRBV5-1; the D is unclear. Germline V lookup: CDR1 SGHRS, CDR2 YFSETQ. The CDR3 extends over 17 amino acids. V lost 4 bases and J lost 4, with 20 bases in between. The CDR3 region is CASSHLSADQSTGELFF. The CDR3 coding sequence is TGCGCCAGCAGCCATCTATCCGCGGATCAGAGCACCGGGGAGCTGTTTTTT.

The CDR3 is CASSQDLNWYNEQFF. In DNA form, the CDR3 reads TGTGCCAGCAGCCAAGATTTAAACTGGTACAATGAGCAGTTCTTC. The chain carries TRBV4-2 and TRBJ2-1; no definite D call. The CDR3 contains 15 residues. Germline V lookup: CDR1 LGHNA, CDR2 YNFKEQ. V was trimmed by 0 bases and J by 4 bases, leaving 10 bases between them.

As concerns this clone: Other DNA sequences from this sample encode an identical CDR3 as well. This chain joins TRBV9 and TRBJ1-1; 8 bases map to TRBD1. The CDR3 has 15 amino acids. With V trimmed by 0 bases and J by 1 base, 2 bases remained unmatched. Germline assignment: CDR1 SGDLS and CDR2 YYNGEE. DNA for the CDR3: TGTGCCAGCAGCGTAGGGACAGGGTCGAACACTGAAGCTTTCTTT. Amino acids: CASSVGTGSNTEAFF. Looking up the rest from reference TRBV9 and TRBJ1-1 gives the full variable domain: DSGVTQTPKHLITATGQRVTLRCSPRSGDLSVYWYQQSLDQGLQFLIQYYNGEERAKGNILERFSAQQFPDLHSELNLSSLELGDSALYFCASSVGTGSNTEAFFGQGTRLTVV.

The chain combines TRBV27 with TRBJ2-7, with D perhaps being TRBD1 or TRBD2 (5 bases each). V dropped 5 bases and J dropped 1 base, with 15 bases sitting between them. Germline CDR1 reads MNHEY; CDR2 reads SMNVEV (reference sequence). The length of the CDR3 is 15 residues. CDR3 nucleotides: TGTGCCAGCAGTAGCAGTGGGGGAGTTTCCTACGAGCAGTACTTC. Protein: CASSSSGGVSYEQYF.

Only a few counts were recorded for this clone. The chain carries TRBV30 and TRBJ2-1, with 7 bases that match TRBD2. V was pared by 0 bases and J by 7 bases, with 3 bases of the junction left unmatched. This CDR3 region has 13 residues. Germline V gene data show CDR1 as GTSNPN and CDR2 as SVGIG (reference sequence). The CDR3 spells CAWSVGGVNEQFF. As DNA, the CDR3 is TGTGCCTGGAGTGTGGGGGGGGTGAATGAGCAGTTCTTC.

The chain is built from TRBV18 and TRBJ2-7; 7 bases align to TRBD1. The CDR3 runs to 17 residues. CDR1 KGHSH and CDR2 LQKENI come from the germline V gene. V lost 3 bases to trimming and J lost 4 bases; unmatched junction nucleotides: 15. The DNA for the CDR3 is TGTGCCAGCTCACCTCCGACAGGGAGAGGAAAGTGGTACGAGCAGTACTTC. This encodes CASSPPTGRGKWYEQYF.

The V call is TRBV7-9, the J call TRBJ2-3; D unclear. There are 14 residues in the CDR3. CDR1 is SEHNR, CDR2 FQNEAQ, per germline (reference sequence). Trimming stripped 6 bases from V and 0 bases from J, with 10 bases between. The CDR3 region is CASRSSPSTDTQYF. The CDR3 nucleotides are TGTGCCAGCAGGTCCTCTCCTAGCACAGATACGCAGTATTTT.

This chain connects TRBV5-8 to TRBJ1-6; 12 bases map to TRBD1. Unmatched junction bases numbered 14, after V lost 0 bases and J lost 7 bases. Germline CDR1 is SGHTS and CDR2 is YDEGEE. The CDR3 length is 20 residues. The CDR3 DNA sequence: TGTGCCAGCAGCTTGGTATGGGGGACAGGGGGCGATGGCTCCAATTCACCCCTCCACTTT. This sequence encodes CASSLVWGTGGDGSNSPLHF.

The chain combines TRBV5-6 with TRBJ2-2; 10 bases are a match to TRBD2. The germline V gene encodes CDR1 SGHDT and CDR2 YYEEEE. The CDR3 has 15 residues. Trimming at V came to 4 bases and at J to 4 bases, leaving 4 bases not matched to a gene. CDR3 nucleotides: TGTGCCAGCAGCGGTGGGACTAGCGTCACCGGGGAGCTGTTTTTT. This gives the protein CASSGGTSVTGELFF.

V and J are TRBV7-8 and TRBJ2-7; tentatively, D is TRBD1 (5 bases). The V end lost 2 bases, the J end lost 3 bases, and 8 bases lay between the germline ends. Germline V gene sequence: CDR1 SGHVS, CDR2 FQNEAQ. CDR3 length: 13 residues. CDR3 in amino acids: CASSLTRDYEQYF. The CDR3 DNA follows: TGTGCCAGCAGCTTAACCAGGGACTACGAGCAGTACTTC.

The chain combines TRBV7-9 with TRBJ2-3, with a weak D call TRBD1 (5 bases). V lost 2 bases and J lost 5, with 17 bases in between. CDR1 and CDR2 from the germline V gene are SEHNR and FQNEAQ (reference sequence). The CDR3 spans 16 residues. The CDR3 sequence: CASSLNSGASGDTQYF. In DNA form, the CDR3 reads TGTGCCAGCAGCTTAAATAGTGGGGCATCGGGAGATACGCAGTATTTT.

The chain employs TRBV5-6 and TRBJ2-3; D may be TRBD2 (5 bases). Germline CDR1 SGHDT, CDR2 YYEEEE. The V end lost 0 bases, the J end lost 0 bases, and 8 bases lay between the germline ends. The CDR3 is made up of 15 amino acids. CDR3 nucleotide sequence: TGTGCCAGCAGCTTGGGAGGGTTGAGCACAGATACGCAGTATTTT. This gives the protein CASSLGGLSTDTQYF.

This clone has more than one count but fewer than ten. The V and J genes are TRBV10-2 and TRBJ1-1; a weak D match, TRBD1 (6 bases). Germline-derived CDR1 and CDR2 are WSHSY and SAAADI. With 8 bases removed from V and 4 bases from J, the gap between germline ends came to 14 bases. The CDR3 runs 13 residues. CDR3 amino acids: CASLTGTGTEAFF. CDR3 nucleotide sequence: TGCGCCAGCCTAACAGGGACTGGCACTGAAGCTTTCTTT.

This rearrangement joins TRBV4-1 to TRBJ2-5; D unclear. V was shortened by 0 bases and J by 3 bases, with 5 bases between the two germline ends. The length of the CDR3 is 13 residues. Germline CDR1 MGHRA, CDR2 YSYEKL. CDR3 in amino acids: CASSQDFEETQYF. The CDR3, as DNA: TGCGCCAGCAGCCAAGATTTTGAAGAGACCCAGTACTTC.

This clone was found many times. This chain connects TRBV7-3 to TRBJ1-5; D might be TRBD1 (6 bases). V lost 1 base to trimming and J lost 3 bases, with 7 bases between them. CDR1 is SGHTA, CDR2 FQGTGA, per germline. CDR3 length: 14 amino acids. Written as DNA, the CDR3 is TGTGCCAGCAGCTTAAGGGACAACAATCAGCCCCAGCATTTT. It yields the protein CASSLRDNNQPQHF. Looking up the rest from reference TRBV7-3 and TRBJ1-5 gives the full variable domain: GAGVSQTPSNKVTEKGKYVELRCDPISGHTALYWYRQSLGQGPEFLIYFQGTGAADDSGLPNDRFFAVRPEGSVSTLKIQRTERGDSAVYLCASSLRDNNQPQHFGDGTRLSIL.

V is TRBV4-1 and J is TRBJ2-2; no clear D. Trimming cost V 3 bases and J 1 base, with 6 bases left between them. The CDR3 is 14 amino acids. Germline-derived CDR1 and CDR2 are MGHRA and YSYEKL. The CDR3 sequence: CASSQGMNTGELFF. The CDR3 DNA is TGCGCCAGCAGCCAGGGTATGAACACCGGGGAGCTGTTTTTT.

CDR3 nucleotide sequence: TGTGCCAGCAGCCAACCCCCGGGACAGGGGAACTACGAGCAGTACTTC. Amino acid sequence: CASSQPPGQGNYEQYF. This chain links TRBV3-1 (or the pseudogene TRBV3-2) with TRBJ2-5; 10 bases map to TRBD1. The J call is doubtful: the DNA matches TRBJ2-7 better. This CDR3 contains 16 residues. Germline CDR1 and CDR2: LGHDT and YNNKEL (reference sequence).

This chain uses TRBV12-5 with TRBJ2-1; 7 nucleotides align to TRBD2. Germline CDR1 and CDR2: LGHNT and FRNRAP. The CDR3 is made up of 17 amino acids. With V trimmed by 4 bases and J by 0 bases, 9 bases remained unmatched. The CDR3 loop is CASGYRTSGLSYNEQFF. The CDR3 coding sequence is TGTGCTAGTGGTTATCGGACTAGTGGACTCTCCTACAATGAGCAGTTCTTC.

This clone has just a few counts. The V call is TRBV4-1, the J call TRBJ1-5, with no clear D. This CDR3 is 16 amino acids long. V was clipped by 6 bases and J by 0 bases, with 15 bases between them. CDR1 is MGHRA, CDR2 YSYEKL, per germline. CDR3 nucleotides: TGCGCCAGCAGACCCTCGTGGCCGTCTAGCAATCAGCCCCAGCATTTT. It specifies CASRPSWPSSNQPQHF.